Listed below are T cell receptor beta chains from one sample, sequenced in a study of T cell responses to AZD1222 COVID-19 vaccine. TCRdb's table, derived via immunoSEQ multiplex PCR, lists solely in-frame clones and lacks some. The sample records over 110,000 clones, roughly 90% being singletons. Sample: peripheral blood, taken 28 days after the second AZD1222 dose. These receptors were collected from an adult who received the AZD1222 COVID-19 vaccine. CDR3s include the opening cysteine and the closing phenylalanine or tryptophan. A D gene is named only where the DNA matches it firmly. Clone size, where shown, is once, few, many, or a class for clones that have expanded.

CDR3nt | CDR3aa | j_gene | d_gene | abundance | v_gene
TGTGCCAGTAGTATTCTTTCGGGGTTTTTCACTGAAGCTTTCTTT | CASSILSGFFTEAFF | TRBJ1-1 | . | . | TRBV19
TGTGCCAGCGCCGGACAGCTTAATTCACCCCTCCACTTT | CASAGQLNSPLHF | TRBJ1-6 | . | few | TRBV9
TGTGCCAGTAGTATGACGGGGGAGAACACTGAAGCTTTCTTT | CASSMTGENTEAFF | TRBJ1-1 | . | few | TRBV19
TGTGCCAGCAGTTACTCGGGACGGGAGAACACTGAAGCTTTCTTT | CASSYSGRENTEAFF | TRBJ1-1 | . | . | TRBV6-5
TGTGCCAGCCTGGAGGGACAGGGGTCCTACGAGCAGTACTTC | CASLEGQGSYEQYF | TRBJ2-7 | TRBD1 | . | TRBV2
TGTGCCACCAGCAGAGAAGGACAGGGGGCGAGTTCACCCCTCCACTTT | CATSREGQGASSPLHF | TRBJ1-6 | TRBD1 | . | TRBV15
TGCGCCAGCAGCCCTTTGACTAGCGGGGTGGAGCTGTTTTTT | CASSPLTSGVELFF | TRBJ2-2 | TRBD2 | . | TRBV4-1
TGTGCCACCAGCAGACTACAAACCAGAGGGGAGCAGTACACCTTC | CATSRLQTRGEQYTF | TRBJ1-2 | . | . | TRBV15
TGTGCCATCAGTGACAGCAACTCTGGAAACACCATATATTTT | CAISDSNSGNTIYF | TRBJ1-3 | . | . | TRBV10-3
TGTGCCAGCAGCTTGGGTGGGGGAGACATTCATCTCTATGGCTACACCTTC | CASSLGGGDIHLYGYTF | TRBJ1-2 | . | few | TRBV5-6
TGTGCCAGCAGTCCGAGACAGGCAACTAATGAAAAACTGTTTTTT | CASSPRQATNEKLFF | TRBJ1-4 | . | . | TRBV27
TGTGCCAGCAGTGACCCCAGGACTAGCGGGGGACGGGAGCAGTTCTTC | CASSDPRTSGGREQFF | TRBJ2-1 | TRBD2 | . | TRBV6-1
TGTGCCAGCAGCCACGGACTAGCGGGGGCTTTATTTCTTTTCTTC | CASSHGLAGALFLFF | TRBJ2-1 | TRBD2 | . | TRBV5-5
TGTGCCAGCAGTCCTGGTAGGGACAGCTACATGAACACTGAAGCTTTCTTT | CASSPGRDSYMNTEAFF | TRBJ1-1 | TRBD1 | . | TRBV27
TGTGCCAGCAGCTCGCCCCCCACTGAAGCTTTCTTT | CASSSPPTEAFF | TRBJ1-1 | . | . | TRBV6-2/TRBV6-3
TGCGCCAGCAGCCAACGCGGGGCATCCTCTGGAAACACCATATATTTT | CASSQRGASSGNTIYF | TRBJ1-3 | . | . | TRBV4-1
TGTGCCAGCAGCCCAGGGGGACCCTTATCGCAGTATTTT | CASSPGGPLSQYF | TRBJ2-3 | TRBD1 | . | TRBV5-6
TGTGCCAGCAGCTACGGACAGGGACGCGAAAAACTGTTTTTT | CASSYGQGREKLFF | TRBJ1-4 | TRBD1 | . | TRBV7-8
TGTGCCAGCAGCTCCACGTCAGCGGGAGTACCCTACGAGCAGTACTTC | CASSSTSAGVPYEQYF | TRBJ2-7 | TRBD2 | . | TRBV13
TGTGCCAGCAGCACACGACAGGGCCAAGAGACCCAGTACTTC | CASSTRQGQETQYF | TRBJ2-5 | TRBD1 | . | TRBV7-2
TGTGCCACCAGTGATTTTCGGGGTGGGGAGACCCAGTACTTC | CATSDFRGGETQYF | TRBJ2-5 | . | . | TRBV24-1
TGTGCCAGCAGCAAAGAGGGGACAGGGGGCGCCCGGGATTCACCCCTCCACTTT | CASSKEGTGGARDSPLHF | TRBJ1-6 | . | . | TRBV21-1
TGTGCCAGCAGCTTAGGTAGTGTGGGGACTATTCTCGGCTACACCTTC | CASSLGSVGTILGYTF | TRBJ1-2 | . | . | TRBV7-3
TGCGCCAGCAGCCAAGAGGGTCGTTCGGGGGCCCAATATAGCACAGATACGCAGTATTTT | CASSQEGRSGAQYSTDTQYF | TRBJ2-3 | . | . | TRBV4-3
TGTGCCAGCAGCCGGGGGACGTGGATGAACACTGAAGCTTTCTTT | CASSRGTWMNTEAFF | TRBJ1-1 | . | . | TRBV7-9
TGTGCCAGCAGCACTCCTTATAATTCACCCCTCCACTTT | CASSTPYNSPLHF | TRBJ1-6 | . | . | TRBV7-2
TGTGCCAGCAGCGCCAGGAGCTCTGGGGCCAACGTCCTGACTTTC | CASSARSSGANVLTF | TRBJ2-6 | . | . | TRBV6-5
TGCGCCAGCAGCCAACATCCGGGACAGGGGACTGGGGCCAACGTCCTGACTTTC | CASSQHPGQGTGANVLTF | TRBJ2-6 | TRBD1 | . | TRBV4-3
TGCGCCAGCAGCGCGGGACTGGGGAACACCGGGGAGCTGTTTTTT | CASSAGLGNTGELFF | TRBJ2-2 | . | once | TRBV5-1
TGTGCCAGCAGCTTAGTTGGGAACACTGAAGCTTTCTTT | CASSLVGNTEAFF | TRBJ1-1 | . | . | TRBV13
TGTGCCACGAGCTCTGGGGCCAACGTCCTGACTTTC | CATSSGANVLTF | TRBJ2-6 | . | . | TRBV30